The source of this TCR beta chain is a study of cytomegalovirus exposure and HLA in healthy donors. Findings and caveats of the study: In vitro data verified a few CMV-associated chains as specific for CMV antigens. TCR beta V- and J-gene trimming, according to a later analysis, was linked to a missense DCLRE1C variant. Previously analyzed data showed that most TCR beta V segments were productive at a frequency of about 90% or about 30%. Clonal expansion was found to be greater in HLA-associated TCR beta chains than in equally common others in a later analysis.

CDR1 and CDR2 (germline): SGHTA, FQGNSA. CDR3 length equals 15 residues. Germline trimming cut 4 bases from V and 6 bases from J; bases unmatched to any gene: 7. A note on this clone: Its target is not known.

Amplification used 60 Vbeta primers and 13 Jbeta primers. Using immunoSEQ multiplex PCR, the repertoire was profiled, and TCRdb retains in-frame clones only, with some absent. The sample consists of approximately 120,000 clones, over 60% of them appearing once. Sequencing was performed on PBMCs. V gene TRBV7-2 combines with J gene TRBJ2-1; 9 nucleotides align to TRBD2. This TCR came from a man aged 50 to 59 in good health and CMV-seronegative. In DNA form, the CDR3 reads TGTGCCAGCAGCTCCCTTGCGGGGGGGCTCAATGAGCAGTTCTTC. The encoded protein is CASSSLAGGLNEQFF.